This T cell receptor (beta chain) is from a study of T cell repertoires in cytomegalovirus infection. Turning to the study itself: Used in the study were CMV epitopes, some recently identified and HLA-C-restricted, others well-studied and HLA-B-restricted. CMV infection and matching HLA type were both indicated by public TCR beta signatures.

TCRdb ran MiXCR on the reads and lists one entry per CDR3 protein. In the table there are over 250,000 distinct CDR3 sequences, roughly a fifth of which are singletons. Points on this clonotype: No antigen is known for it.

Study-level points and caveats: Frequencies of public TCR beta families were cumulated, and this identified carriers of CMV plus the relevant HLA. The ex vivo response showed dominance by HLA-C-restricted CMV-specific TCR beta clonotypes.

The CDR3 spans 14 residues. The J segment lost 0 bases and the V segment lost 6 bases, leaving 7 bases of the junction unmatched. CDR1 is DFQATT and CDR2 is SNEGSKA in the germline V gene (reference sequence). V is TRBV20-1 and J is TRBJ1-2; 7 bases map to TRBD1. Sequencing used cultured PBMCs, obtained from culture after CMV antigen stimulation. This receptor was identified in a human donor in good health (CMV status not recorded). Some clones in this sample may be carry-over from other donors' samples. CDR3 protein: CSASGQRTNYGYTF. CDR3 DNA: TGCAGTGCCTCGGGACAGCGGACTAACTATGGCTACACCTTC.